These 17 T cell receptor beta chains originate from one sample sequenced in a study of T cells in Graves' hyperthyroidism and ophthalmopathy. Amplification of TCR beta CDR3 regions used RNA as the template. Primed by the HTBI set, a first-round RT-PCR was run on the TCR CDR3. TCRdb redid the calling of the multiplex PCR reads with MiXCR, one entry per CDR3 protein. The table records a few hundred thousand distinct CDR3 sequences, about half of them present only once. What was sequenced was peripheral blood or thyroid tissue (not recorded which). These TCRs come from a woman aged 18-30 years with Graves' hyperthyroidism.

In regard to this clonotype: Just one base apart from a much larger clone, this may be a read error. This rearrangement joins TRBV7-4 to TRBJ2-5; 7 bases are a match to TRBD1. The DNA end is a closer match to TRBJ2-1, so the J assignment may be wrong. Per germline, CDR1 SGHVT and CDR2 SQSDAQ. This CDR3 has 14 residues. The CDR3 nucleotides are TGTGCCAGCAGCCTCGCGACAGGGTGGGGTGAGCAGTTCTTC. The encoded protein is CASSLATGWGEQFF.

The table lists this clonotype with many counts. This chain joins TRBV18 and TRBJ1-5, with D perhaps TRBD1 (6 bases). The CDR3 sequence is 14 residues long. Per the germline V gene, CDR1 is KGHSH and CDR2 is LQKENI. The V and J ends lost 5 bases and 1 base respectively, with 9 bases between them. CDR3: CASSGGASNQPQHF. DNA for the CDR3: TGTGCCAGCTCAGGGGGCGCGAGCAATCAGCCCCAGCATTTT.

At least ten counts were recorded for this clonotype. The chain employs TRBV20-1 and TRBJ1-6, with a possible D match to TRBD1 (6 bases). Germline V gives CDR1 DFQATT, CDR2 SNEGSKA (reference sequence). The CDR3 contains 10 residues. V lost 6 bases to trimming and J lost 15 bases, with 12 bases between them. CDR3 sequence: CSAQGPYLHF. The CDR3 region has the DNA TGCAGTGCCCAGGGGCCGTACCTCCACTTT.

This clonotype was observed at least ten times. The gene calls are TRBV7-9 and TRBJ1-5, with D tentatively TRBD1 (6 bases). Trimming removed 6 bases from V and 6 bases from J, with 18 bases in between. Germline V lookup: CDR1 SEHNR, CDR2 FQNEAQ (reference sequence). This CDR3 has 15 amino acids. CDR3 sequence reads: CASSPRGDILQPQHF. The CDR3, as DNA: TGTGCCAGCAGTCCCCGGGGGGACATCCTTCAGCCCCAGCATTTT.

For this clonotype: At one end, the junction sequence differs from germline, possibly due to a read error. V gene TRBV7-9 combines with J gene TRBJ1-5; perhaps TRBD1 as D (5 bases). Germline V CDR1 and CDR2: SEHNR, FQNEAQ (reference sequence). The CDR3 loop spans 14 amino acids. In nucleotides, the CDR3 is TGTGCCAGCAGCCTGTTGACAGATAATCAGCTCCAGCATTTT. Protein sequence: CASSLLTDNQLQHF.

In this sample, this clonotype turned up once. This sequence joins TRBV5-5 and TRBJ1-2, with 7 nucleotides matching TRBD1. J gave up 8 bases and V 3 bases, and 13 bases lay outside the gene matches. The CDR3 extends over 15 amino acids. The germline V gene has CDR1 SGHKS and CDR2 YYEKEE (reference sequence). The DNA for the CDR3 is TGTGCCAGCAGCTCTTCCGACAGGGCGTGGGGCGGCTACACCTTC. It encodes CASSSSDRAWGGYTF.

This clonotype occurred a few times. The J gene is TRBJ1-4, the V gene TRBV20-1, with D perhaps matching TRBD1 (6 bases). In germline, CDR1 is DFQATT, CDR2 SNEGSKA (reference sequence). V was shortened by 1 base and J by 8 bases, with 23 bases between the two germline ends. The CDR3 sequence is 17 residues long. For the CDR3, the DNA is TGCAGTGCTAGAGTCGACTGGGACACACAAAAGGAGGAAAAACTGTTTTTT. Protein sequence: CSARVDWDTQKEEKLFF.

This clonotype was counted at least ten times. This chain connects TRBV12-3 or TRBV12-4 to TRBJ1-2; D possibly corresponds to TRBD1 (5 bases). This CDR3 region has 15 residues. Deletions cut 5 bases from V and 4 bases from J, with 17 bases between. Here the CDR3 DNA reads TGTGCCAGCAGTGCTACCCATTCGGGACTCTATGGCTACACCTTC. Translation gives CASSATHSGLYGYTF.

This clonotype was seen only a few times. The chain carries TRBV29-1 and TRBJ2-7; TRBD1 might be the D (6 bases). Germline assignment: CDR1 SQVTM and CDR2 ANQGSEA. Trimming left V 8 bases short and J 7 bases short, with 21 bases between. CDR3 length equals 13 residues. The CDR3 here is CSHRGTDLGEQYF. CDR3 nucleotides: TGCAGCCATAGGGGGACGGATCTAGGTGAGCAGTACTTC.

This clonotype was observed a few times. The CDR3 loop reads CASSIARVSGQETQYF. CDR3 nucleotide sequence: TGTGCCAGTAGTATAGCCAGGGTTAGCGGACAAGAGACCCAGTACTTC. The V call is TRBV19, the J call TRBJ2-5; a possible D gene is TRBD2 (6 bases). V dropped 1 base and J dropped 2 bases, with 14 bases sitting between them. The germline CDR1 and CDR2 sequences are LNHDA and SQIVND (reference sequence). The CDR3 covers 16 residues.

The CDR3 is CSVDRAEGYTF. CDR3 in DNA: TGCAGTGTTGACAGGGCTGAGGGCTACACCTTC. The rearrangement links TRBV20-1 to TRBJ1-2, with TRBD1 identical over 7 bases. Germline-derived CDR1 and CDR2 are DFQATT and SNEGSKA (reference sequence). V shed 7 bases, J shed 8 bases, and the junction held 7 bases outside the gene matches. The CDR3 covers 11 residues.

This clonotype was counted many times. The chain combines TRBV7-9 with TRBJ2-2; a possible D gene is TRBD2 (6 bases). The V and J ends lost 5 bases and 1 base respectively, with 11 bases between them. Per germline, CDR1 SEHNR and CDR2 FQNEAQ (reference sequence). The CDR3 runs 15 residues. This CDR3 reads CASSSSGQNTGELFF. CDR3 bases: TGTGCCAGCAGCAGTAGCGGCCAGAACACCGGGGAGCTGTTTTTT.

Worth noting for this clonotype: With a much larger clone just one base away, this may be a read error. The chain employs TRBV7-9 and TRBJ1-2, with 11 bases identical to TRBD1. CDR1 SEHNR and CDR2 FQNEAQ come from the germline V gene (reference sequence). This CDR3 contains 15 residues. The DNA of the CDR3 is TGTGCCAGCAGCTTGGGACAGGGGGTCGTCTATGGCTACATCTTC. Amino acid sequence: CASSLGQGVVYGYIF.

The chain carries TRBV29-1 and TRBJ1-2; 12 bases line up with TRBD1. Per the germline V gene, CDR1 is SQVTM and CDR2 is ANQGSEA. The CDR3 consists of 14 residues. V was pared by 8 bases and J by 3 bases, with 7 bases of the junction left unmatched. The DNA of the CDR3 is TGCAGCAGTTCCGGGACAGGGGGCCACTATGGCTACACCTTC. It specifies CSSSGTGGHYGYTF. The whole variable domain, remainder taken from reference TRBV29-1 and TRBJ1-2, is SAVISQKPSRDICQRGTSLTIQCQVDSQVTMMFWYRQQPGQSLTLIATANQGSEATYESGFVIDKFPISRPNLTFSTLTVSNMSPEDSSIYLCSSSGTGGHYGYTFGSGTRLTVV.

Notes on this clonotype: Since a much larger clone is just one base distant, this may be a read error. The J gene is TRBJ1-1, the V gene TRBV12-3 or TRBV12-4, with 8 bases matching TRBD1. The CDR3 is 16 amino acids. Trimming removed 6 bases from V and 0 bases from J; junction bases left unmatched: 9. CDR3 bases: TGTGCCAGCAGCCTTAAGGCAGGGGGCTTGAACACTGAAGCTTTCTTT. It yields the protein CASSLKAGGLNTEAFF.

This clonotype was counted ten times or more. The chain uses TRBV20-1 and TRBJ2-7; the match to TRBD1 covers 11 bases. Germline CDR1 and CDR2: DFQATT and SNEGSKA (reference sequence). CDR3 length: 15 residues. Losses at the gene ends were 5 bases for V and 5 bases for J; bases not matched to a gene: 11. The CDR3 loop reads CSARNRDRGLDEQYF. CDR3 DNA: TGCAGTGCTCGGAACCGGGACAGGGGGTTAGACGAGCAGTACTTC.

The chain has TRBV6-6 and TRBJ2-7; 8 nucleotides match TRBD1. This CDR3 has 15 residues. Looked up from germline, CDR1 is MNHNY and CDR2 is SVGAGI (reference sequence). The V and J ends lost 1 base and 3 bases, in that order; junction bases with no gene match: 5. The CDR3 sequence is CASSYFPGQVYEQYF. DNA for the CDR3: TGTGCCAGCAGTTACTTCCCGGGACAGGTCTACGAGCAGTACTTC.